This is a list of T cell receptor beta chains from one sample in a study of human T cells and chemical hapten exposure. TCRdb re-called the RACE reads through MiXCR, storing one row per CDR3 protein. The sample includes roughly 30,000 distinct CDR3 sequences, 7.4% seen only once; the top ten take 9.9%. The specimen was whole blood. These receptors were collected from a human donor in good health. Some clones in this sample may be carry-over from other donors' samples. Each CDR3 is given with its conserved first and last residue. The D gene is left open where the match is weak. Size is stated for part of the rows, as once, few or many counts, or as a class when the clone is expanded.

d_call: .
v_call: TRBV7-8
clone_size: many
cdr3_length: 12
j_call: TRBJ2-3
cdr3_nt: TGTGCCAGCAGGGTCCTAACAGATACGCAGTATTTT
cdr3_aa: CASRVLTDTQYF

d_call: .
v_call: TRBV18
clone_size: few
cdr3_length: 14
j_call: TRBJ2-4
cdr3_nt: TGTGCCAGCTCACCACCGACCGGGACGAACATTCAGTACTTC
cdr3_aa: CASSPPTGTNIQYF

d_call: TRBD1
v_call: TRBV20-1
clone_size: .
cdr3_length: 15
j_call: TRBJ2-3
cdr3_nt: TGCAGTGTCCGAGCAGGGACAGGGTCGACAGATACGCAGTATTTT
cdr3_aa: CSVRAGTGSTDTQYF

d_call: .
v_call: TRBV20-1
clone_size: few
cdr3_length: 13
j_call: TRBJ1-2
cdr3_nt: TGCAGTGCTAGAGATTTCAGGGGACCTGGCTACACCTTC
cdr3_aa: CSARDFRGPGYTF

d_call: .
v_call: TRBV28
clone_size: many
cdr3_length: 14
j_call: TRBJ2-7
cdr3_nt: TGTGCCAGCAGGCGTGGACAGATCGCCTACGAGCAGTACTTC
cdr3_aa: CASRRGQIAYEQYF

d_call: .
v_call: TRBV28
clone_size: few
cdr3_length: 15
j_call: TRBJ1-1
cdr3_nt: TGTGCCAGCAGTTTACAGGGCCACATGAACACTGAAGCTTTCTTT
cdr3_aa: CASSLQGHMNTEAFF

d_call: .
v_call: TRBV3-1
clone_size: .
cdr3_length: 12
j_call: TRBJ2-2
cdr3_nt: TGTGCCAGCAGCCCCCTATCCGAGGAGCTGTTTTTT
cdr3_aa: CASSPLSEELFF

d_call: .
v_call: TRBV6-1
clone_size: many
cdr3_length: 13
j_call: TRBJ1-1
cdr3_nt: TGTGCCAGCATCACGTTTTCGGGGACTGAAGCTTTCTTT
cdr3_aa: CASITFSGTEAFF

d_call: TRBD2
v_call: TRBV19
clone_size: .
cdr3_length: 16
j_call: TRBJ2-2
cdr3_nt: TGTGCCAGTAGACAAAGCGGGAGAACGAACACCGGGGAGCTGTTTTTT
cdr3_aa: CASRQSGRTNTGELFF

d_call: .
v_call: TRBV4-1
clone_size: many
cdr3_length: 12
j_call: TRBJ1-6
cdr3_nt: TGCGCCAGCAGCCAAGTCGAATCACCCCTCCACTTT
cdr3_aa: CASSQVESPLHF

d_call: .
v_call: TRBV14
clone_size: many
cdr3_length: 14
j_call: TRBJ1-1
cdr3_nt: TGTGCCAGCAGCCAAGAAGGGAGGGGACCTGAAGCTTTCTTT
cdr3_aa: CASSQEGRGPEAFF

d_call: .
v_call: TRBV28
clone_size: .
cdr3_length: 18
j_call: TRBJ2-1
cdr3_nt: TGTGCCAGCAGTTTTTTAGGCGGAGGTGGAAGAAGGGGCGGGGAGCAGTTCTTC
cdr3_aa: CASSFLGGGGRRGGEQFF

d_call: TRBD2
v_call: TRBV5-1
clone_size: .
cdr3_length: 15
j_call: TRBJ2-1
cdr3_nt: TGCGCCAGCAGCTTGGCTAGCGGGAGTATCAATGAGCAGTTCTTC
cdr3_aa: CASSLASGSINEQFF

d_call: .
v_call: TRBV2
clone_size: many
cdr3_length: 11
j_call: TRBJ1-1
cdr3_nt: TGTGCCAGCAGTGTCGGCCAGGAAGCTTTCTTT
cdr3_aa: CASSVGQEAFF

d_call: .
v_call: TRBV4-2
clone_size: many
cdr3_length: 15
j_call: TRBJ1-3
cdr3_nt: TGTGCCAGCAGCCAAGGCCAGAGCTCTGGAAACACCATATATTTT
cdr3_aa: CASSQGQSSGNTIYF

d_call: .
v_call: TRBV12-3/TRBV12-4
clone_size: many
cdr3_length: 15
j_call: TRBJ2-7
cdr3_nt: TGTGCCAGCAGTTTTTATGGACAGACCTCCTACGAGCAGTACTTC
cdr3_aa: CASSFYGQTSYEQYF

d_call: .
v_call: TRBV14
clone_size: many
cdr3_length: 14
j_call: TRBJ2-2
cdr3_nt: TGTGCCAGCAGCTACAAATGGGGTTTCGGGGAGCTGTTTTTT
cdr3_aa: CASSYKWGFGELFF

d_call: .
v_call: TRBV5-1
clone_size: many
cdr3_length: 14
j_call: TRBJ1-1
cdr3_nt: TGCGCCAGCAGCTTGTTGGGTGGAAGCACTGAAGCTTTCTTT
cdr3_aa: CASSLLGGSTEAFF

d_call: TRBD2
v_call: TRBV20-1
clone_size: many
cdr3_length: 16
j_call: TRBJ2-1
cdr3_nt: TGCAGTGCTAGAGTGGGGGCGGGAGGTCCGGGGGATGAGCAGTTCTTC
cdr3_aa: CSARVGAGGPGDEQFF

d_call: .
v_call: TRBV5-6
clone_size: many
cdr3_length: 15
j_call: TRBJ1-5
cdr3_nt: TGTGCCAGCAGCTTGGGGATCGACGGTAATCAGCCCCAGCATTTT
cdr3_aa: CASSLGIDGNQPQHF

d_call: TRBD1
v_call: TRBV11-3
clone_size: .
cdr3_length: 12
j_call: TRBJ2-5
cdr3_nt: TGTGCCGCACAGGACAGGGCAGAGACCCAGTACTTC
cdr3_aa: CAAQDRAETQYF

d_call: .
v_call: TRBV28
clone_size: .
cdr3_length: 13
j_call: TRBJ1-1
cdr3_nt: TGTGCCAGCAGTTCAGGGGCTGACACTGGAGCTTTCTTT
cdr3_aa: CASSSGADTGAFF